These 21 T cell receptor beta chains originate from one sample sequenced in a study of blood T cell repertoires in COVID-19. Data came from immunoSEQ multiplex PCR; TCRdb stores just in-frame clones and leaves some out. The sample consists of some 170,000 clones, just over 90% of them appearing once. Sequencing was done on a sample of peripheral blood. The receptor source for this set is a woman aged 55-70 years with COVID-19, enrolled during active disease.

This rearrangement joins TRBV4-1 to TRBJ1-6, with 10 bases identical to TRBD1. This CDR3 contains 15 residues. The ends lost 2 bases at V and 7 bases at J; junction bases unmatched: 2. CDR1 is MGHRA, CDR2 YSYEKL, per germline. As DNA, the CDR3 is TGCGCCAGCAGCCAACGGGACAGGGGAAATTCACCCCTCCACTTT. It yields the protein CASSQRDRGNSPLHF.

The genes are TRBV5-8 and TRBJ1-1; D not resolved. V gave up 0 bases and J gave up 3 bases, with 12 bases separating them. The length of the CDR3 is 15 residues. CDR1 is SGHTS, CDR2 YDEGEE, per germline. CDR3 residues: CASSLGLRKHTEAFF. CDR3 DNA: TGTGCCAGCAGCTTGGGCCTCAGGAAACACACTGAAGCTTTCTTT.

V gene TRBV5-4 combines with J gene TRBJ2-3, with D uncertain. CDR3 size: 12 residues. The germline V gene encodes CDR1 SGHNT and CDR2 YYREEE (reference sequence). The V gene lost 2 bases and the J gene lost 3 bases, with 4 bases spanning the gap. The CDR3 reads CASSLHTDTQYF. The CDR3 nucleotides read TGTGCCAGCAGCTTACATACAGATACGCAGTATTTT.

The chain has TRBV5-1 and TRBJ2-5; D might be TRBD2 (5 bases). The CDR3 length is 13 residues. V lost 1 base and J lost 9, with 13 bases in between. CDR1 is SGHRS, CDR2 YFSETQ, per germline. This CDR3 is CASSLRPERAQYF. The CDR3 DNA is TGCGCCAGCAGCTTGAGGCCAGAGAGGGCCCAGTACTTC.

The V call is TRBV27, the J call TRBJ1-1; 9 positions match TRBD1. V dropped 8 bases and J dropped 7; count of bases not matched to a gene: 8. The CDR3 runs 13 residues. Looked up from germline, CDR1 is MNHEY and CDR2 is SMNVEV (reference sequence). The CDR3, as DNA: TGTGCCAGCTTGGGACAGGGAGTAAATGAAGCTTTCTTT. Protein: CASLGQGVNEAFF.

The gene calls are TRBV7-2 and TRBJ1-2, with D maybe TRBD1 (6 bases). Germline lookup yields CDR1 SGHTA and CDR2 FQGNSA. The CDR3 runs to 16 residues. Trimming cost V 5 bases and J 5 bases, with 21 bases left between them. The CDR3 protein is CASSHANGGRIYGYTF. The DNA of the CDR3 is TGTGCCAGCAGCCACGCGAATGGGGGCAGAATATATGGCTACACCTTC. Full variable domain (missing parts from reference TRBV7-2 and TRBJ1-2): GAGVSQSPSNKVTEKGKDVELRCDPISGHTALYWYRQSLGQGLEFLIYFQGNSAPDKSGLPSDRFSAERTGGSVSTLTIQRTQQEDSAVYLCASSHANGGRIYGYTFGSGTRLTVV.

This sequence joins TRBV19 and TRBJ2-7, with D perhaps matching TRBD2 (6 bases). CDR3 length equals 15 residues. The germline V and J ends were trimmed by 4 bases and 0 bases, with 13 bases remaining between them. The germline CDR1 and CDR2 sequences are LNHDA and SQIVND (reference sequence). The CDR3 spells CASSNGGTNSYEQYF. Written as DNA, the CDR3 is TGTGCCAGTAGTAACGGGGGAACGAACTCCTACGAGCAGTACTTC.

The V call is TRBV7-3, the J call TRBJ1-1; TRBD1 matches 7 bases. The CDR3 totals 14 residues. Germline CDR1 and CDR2: SGHTA and FQGTGA. Unmatched junction bases numbered 9, after V lost 6 bases and J lost 5 bases. The CDR3 nucleotides read TGTGCCAGCAGTCCACAGGGGAGGCGAACTGAAGCTTTCTTT. Its translation: CASSPQGRRTEAFF.

This sequence joins TRBV25-1 and TRBJ1-4; D uncertain. CDR1 is MGHDK and CDR2 is SYGVNS in the germline V gene. The CDR3 loop spans 13 amino acids. V lost 2 bases to trimming and J lost 4 bases, with 5 bases between them. The CDR3 DNA sequence: TGTGCCAGCAGTGAACGGTTTAATGAAAAACTGTTTTTT. Translating it yields CASSERFNEKLFF.

This sequence joins TRBV6-2 or TRBV6-3 and TRBJ1-5; weak D call: TRBD1 (5 bases). The length of the CDR3 is 14 residues. The V end was cut by 4 bases, the J end by 3 bases, with 10 bases between. CDR1 and CDR2 (germline): MNHEY, SVGEGT. The CDR3 loop reads CASSSVQVNQPQHF. For the CDR3, the DNA is TGTGCCAGCAGTTCGGTACAGGTCAATCAGCCCCAGCATTTT.

V is TRBV9 and J is TRBJ2-7, with D perhaps TRBD1 (6 bases). The ends were cut back, 1 base at V and 5 bases at J, with 13 bases in the middle. The CDR3 covers 14 residues. The V gene's germline CDR1 is SGDLS and CDR2 YYNGEE. CDR3 sequence reads: CASSVQDRWDEQYF. CDR3 DNA sequence: TGTGCCAGCAGCGTACAGGACAGATGGGACGAGCAGTACTTC. The entire variable domain, with the rest obtained from reference TRBV9 and TRBJ2-7, is as follows: DSGVTQTPKHLITATGQRVTLRCSPRSGDLSVYWYQQSLDQGLQFLIQYYNGEERAKGNILERFSAQQFPDLHSELNLSSLELGDSALYFCASSVQDRWDEQYFGPGTRLTVT.

This clone was recorded once. The CDR3 region has the DNA TGTGCCAGCAGTTATGGTGGGACAGGGGCCTACGAGCAGTACTTC. Protein product: CASSYGGTGAYEQYF. The chain combines TRBV6-5 with TRBJ2-7, with TRBD1 matching 10 bases. Per germline, CDR1 MNHEY and CDR2 SVGAGI. CDR3 length: 15 amino acids. Unmatched junction bases numbered 4, after V lost 3 bases and J lost 2 bases.

The chain joins TRBV12-2 to TRBJ1-2; the tabulated D call, TRBD1, remains unverified against the DNA. TRBV12-2 represents a pseudogene. CDR3 length: 15 residues. CDR3 amino acids: CASRLGQGIGYGYTF. DNA of the CDR3: TGTGCAAGTCGCTTAGGACAGGGGATAGGGTATGGCTACACCTTC.

The J gene is TRBJ1-1, the V gene TRBV7-2; TRBD1 matches at 8 bases. V was clipped by 4 bases and J by 6 bases; unmatched bases: 4. The CDR3 consists of 13 residues. Germline V gives CDR1 SGHTA, CDR2 FQGNSA. This CDR3 is CASSYQGAAEAFF. The CDR3 bases are TGTGCCAGCAGCTACCAGGGGGCCGCTGAAGCTTTCTTT.

V usage is TRBV6-5 and J usage is TRBJ1-2; D not certain. Germline V gene data show CDR1 as MNHEY and CDR2 as SVGAGI. Deletions cut 2 bases from V and 9 bases from J, with 10 bases between. There are 12 residues in the CDR3. The CDR3 DNA reads as TGTGCCAGCAGTTACCCCCGCGGGAGCTACACCTTC. Protein: CASSYPRGSYTF.

The CDR3 region is CASSLINTGYGYTF. CDR3 bases: TGTGCCAGCAGCTTGATTAACACAGGCTATGGCTACACCTTC. The genes are TRBV5-6 and TRBJ1-2; tentative D call: TRBD1 (5 bases). V gave up 1 base and J gave up 4 bases, with 11 bases separating them. The CDR3 length is 14 residues. CDR1 and CDR2 (germline): SGHDT, YYEEEE.

This clone was observed a single time. The J gene is TRBJ1-5, the V gene TRBV19; 7 positions agree with TRBD1. V gave up 4 bases and J gave up 6 bases; unmatched junction bases: 3. Germline V gives CDR1 LNHDA, CDR2 SQIVND (reference sequence). This CDR3 region has 13 residues. CDR3 amino acids: CASSKGAVQPQHF. The CDR3, as DNA: TGTGCCAGTAGTAAGGGGGCGGTTCAGCCCCAGCATTTT. Looking up the rest from reference TRBV19 and TRBJ1-5 gives the full variable domain: DGGITQSPKYLFRKEGQNVTLSCEQNLNHDAMYWYRQDPGQGLRLIYYSQIVNDFQKGDIAEGYSVSREKKESFPLTVTSAQKNPTAFYLCASSKGAVQPQHFGDGTRLSIL.

CDR3 nucleotide sequence: TGTGCCAGCACCTTTAGCGGGGAAGAGACCCAGTACTTC. This encodes CASTFSGEETQYF. V is TRBV7-9 and J is TRBJ2-5; 8 nucleotides line up with TRBD2. V trimming: 7 bases; J trimming: 3 bases; junction bases outside the gene matches: 4. CDR3 length: 13 amino acids. CDR1 and CDR2 (germline): SEHNR, FQNEAQ (reference sequence).

This rearrangement joins TRBV27 to TRBJ2-7, with D tentatively TRBD1 (6 bases). This CDR3 contains 11 residues. The germline V gene encodes CDR1 MNHEY and CDR2 SMNVEV (reference sequence). The V end lost 9 bases, the J end lost 2 bases, and 8 bases lay between the germline ends. CDR3 region: CASRQAYEQYF. The DNA of the CDR3 is TGTGCCAGTCGACAGGCCTACGAGCAGTACTTC.

This chain links TRBV25-1 with TRBJ1-6; tentative D call: TRBD1 (6 bases). Germline CDR1 is MGHDK and CDR2 is SYGVNS. The ends were cut back, 4 bases at V and 8 bases at J, with 18 bases in the middle. CDR3 length: 16 residues. The CDR3 protein is CASSALRTAGDSPLHF. CDR3 nucleotide sequence: TGTGCCAGCAGTGCCCTCCGGACAGCCGGAGATTCACCCCTCCACTTT.

The gene calls are TRBV7-3 and TRBJ1-5; the D gene is possibly TRBD1 (6 bases). The ends were cut back, 3 bases at V and 4 bases at J, with 7 bases in the middle. Per the germline V gene, CDR1 is SGHTA and CDR2 is FQGTGA. The CDR3 runs 13 residues. CDR3 protein: CASSLDSNQPQHF. The CDR3 nucleotides read TGTGCCAGCAGCTTGGACAGTAATCAGCCCCAGCATTTT.